This TCR beta chain emerged from a study of blood T cell repertoires in COVID-19. Study-wide background: Both acute and convalescent COVID-19 samples were obtained from the United States, Italy and Spain. In each case, the material was cDNA or gDNA derived from T cells, B-cell-depleted T cells, or PBMCs.

Authors' analysis steps: Estimation of nucleated cell counts relied on the amplification of reference gene primers. The method was immunoSEQ multiplex PCR; TCRdb's version includes in-frame clones alone and lacks a portion of them. That table supplies the V and J calls and clone size; D and trimming were determined from the DNA. The table shows approximately 89,000 clones, with under 90% occurring only once. Germline CDR1 SGDLS, CDR2 YYNGEE. The V end lost 2 bases, the J end lost 2 bases, and 11 bases lay between the germline ends. CDR3 length: 15 residues. The chain joins TRBV9 to TRBJ1-3; D not resolved. Sequencing was done on a sample of peripheral blood. The TCR was taken from a woman in her 70s with acute or convalescent COVID-19. In nucleotides, the CDR3 is TGTGCCAGCAGCGTTAGGCCCCAGGCTGGAAACACCATATATTTT. It codes for CASSVRPQAGNTIYF.